A selection of T cell receptor beta chains follows, all from one sample in a study of cytomegalovirus exposure and HLA in healthy donors. Assay: immunoSEQ multiplex PCR; the TCRdb copy retains only in-frame clones and omits some. The sample yields 90,000 to 120,000 clones, around 74% seen once. Sequenced: PBMCs. Receptors were obtained from a woman in her forties in good health and CMV-seropositive. Both conserved end residues are trimmed from each CDR3. The size entry is marked missing in some rows and otherwise reads once, few, many or a size class.

clone_size	v_call	cdr3_aa
once	TRBV2	ASSGGQGTGELF
few	TRBV27	ASRPRTGGNYEQY
NA	TRBV5-5	ASSADNGYSNQPQH
few	TRBV6-1	ASSGGPTGRNQPQH
NA	TRBV19	ASSDSGGATEQY
few	TRBV6-6	ASKSRSQGGNTIY
NA	TRBV19	ASTPDASYNSPLH
NA	TRBV30	AWGTSGSTQY
NA	TRBV30	AWGATYEQY
NA	TRBV9	ASSGGTGGGNTIY
NA	TRBV29-1	SVELQRDQPQH
NA	TRBV7-2	ASSLTGGSPGNEQF
NA	TRBV4-3	ASSRGGSGNTIY
few	TRBV25-1	ASSVWQGDEQF
NA	TRBV6-5	ASSYSILGGSPLH
NA	TRBV11-3	ASSETYNSPLH
once	TRBV10-2	ASSESRGENQPQH
NA	TRBV19	ASSLPGAGEAF
NA	TRBV10-3	AIRPSGATTGELF
NA	TRBV5-4	ASSLVVSQETQY
NA	TRBV7-9	ASSSGTSVSEQF
NA	TRBV6-5	ASSYVGAHGYT
NA	TRBV18	ASSPGQEPNYGYT
NA	TRBV19	ASIPREGPIAGNTIY
NA	TRBV30	AWSLGGNTEAF
NA	TRBV28	ASSRGQQGGYT
few	TRBV27	ASSLNPFQGYT
NA	TRBV29-1	SVKVRGGAAYNEQF
once	TRBV6-5	ASSKGQGYNSPLH
NA	TRBV5-1	ASSLGDSFYGYT
once	TRBV6-5	ASSRDRPRGGELF
NA	TRBV6-1	ASSVGGALPEQY
few	TRBV7-9	ASSFTGSTEKLF
NA	TRBV25-1	ASSEPGNEKLF
once	TRBV19	ASSMVSGGGYT
NA	TRBV5-1	ASSWDRGRPEAF
NA	TRBV4-1	ASTPIPDLAGNEQY
NA	TRBV4-3	ASSLQHGQGDHGYT
NA	TRBV27	ASSRSGTGALEQF
NA	TRBV5-6	ASSQSGTFNQPQH
NA	TRBV6-6	ASSYIGQGNEQY
few	TRBV5-6	ASRRGGPENTEAF
NA	TRBV19	ASSTYRVFEHTGELF
NA	TRBV11-2	ASSLNRGYGYT
few	TRBV6-5	ASSYSGQGWETQY
NA	TRBV7-8	ASSLATRGRGGYT
NA	TRBV30	AWQVRVPVTEAF
NA	TRBV29-1	SGAVGAEYGYT
few	TRBV30	AWTMGQNNSPLH
once	TRBV9	ASSVAAGGLDTQY
few	TRBV6-6	ASSRDNYEKLF
NA	TRBV25-1	ASGERTGINTGELF
few	TRBV7-9	ASSQHPGWYGYA
NA	TRBV5-4	ASSATRASPTLNTEAF
NA	TRBV6-6	ASTADRDGNQPQH